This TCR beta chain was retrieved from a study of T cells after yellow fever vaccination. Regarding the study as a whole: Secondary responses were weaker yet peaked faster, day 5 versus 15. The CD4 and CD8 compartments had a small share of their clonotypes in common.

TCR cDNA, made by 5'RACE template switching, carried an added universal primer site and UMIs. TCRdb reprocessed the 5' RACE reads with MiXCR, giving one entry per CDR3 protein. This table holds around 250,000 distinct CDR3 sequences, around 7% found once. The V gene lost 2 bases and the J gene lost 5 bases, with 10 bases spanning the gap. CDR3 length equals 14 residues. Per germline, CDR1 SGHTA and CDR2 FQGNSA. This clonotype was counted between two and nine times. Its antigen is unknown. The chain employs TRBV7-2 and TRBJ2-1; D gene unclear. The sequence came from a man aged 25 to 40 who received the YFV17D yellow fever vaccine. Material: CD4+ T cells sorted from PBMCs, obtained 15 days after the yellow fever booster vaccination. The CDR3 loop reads CASSLSAGNNEQFF. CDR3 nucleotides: TGTGCCAGCAGCTTATCTGCAGGTAACAATGAGCAGTTCTTC.